Listed here is a single T cell receptor beta chain. Antigen specificity is unknown. This sample is drawn from a study of vaccination effects on CD4 cells after COVID-19. V lost 4 bases, J lost 8 bases, and 6 bases stayed unmatched. Germline CDR1 WNHNN, CDR2 SYGVQD (reference sequence). The length of the CDR3 is 15 residues. The ViraFEST assay expanded antigen-specific CD4+ T cells with viral peptide pools before sequencing. Culturing for 10 days preceded CD4+ T cell isolation. Two doses of either BNT162b2 or mRNA-1273 were given to each participant. IL-2 medium took the place of half the medium on both days 3 and 7. Libraries were prepared by immunoSEQ multiplex PCR; TCRdb keeps only in-frame clonotypes and omits some of them. The sample lists more than 40,000 clones; 65% to 75% were seen once.

The TCR sequence derives from a human donor who received a COVID-19 vaccine. Sample: CD4+ T cells from PBMCs cultured with HCoV-OC43 spike peptides, taken after COVID-19 vaccination. Stated subset: HCoV-OC43 spike overlapping peptide pool stimulation. The J gene is TRBJ2-1, the V gene TRBV10-1; 12 nucleotides agree with TRBD2. The CDR3 spells CASSVLAGGFDEQFF. The CDR3 nucleotides read TGCGCCAGCAGTGTCCTAGCGGGGGGGTTCGATGAGCAGTTCTTC.